This T cell receptor beta chain was obtained from a study of blood T cell repertoires in COVID-19. Study as a whole: COVID-19 samples collected from the United States, Italy and Spain covered acute and convalescent phases. Nucleic acid was either cDNA or gDNA, and it came from T cells, B-cell-depleted T cells, or PBMCs.

The CDR3 covers 15 residues. V was pared by 0 bases and J by 4 bases, with 12 bases between. The germline V gene encodes CDR1 SGHDN and CDR2 FVKESK. The study recruited people aged roughly 18 to 100 years across more than 20 US areas. Participants were placed into cohorts based on the clinical history they reported. Assay used: immunoSEQ multiplex PCR; TCRdb lists only in-frame clones, some missing. The sample yields about 250,000 clones, about nine tenths seen once. The chain employs TRBV14 and TRBJ1-1, with D unclear. The origin of this receptor is a man younger than 30 who had recovered from COVID-19. Sequencing was done on a sample of PBMCs or T cells enriched from blood (not recorded which). The CDR3 spells CASSQDVLSSTEAFF. The CDR3 region has the DNA TGTGCCAGCAGCCAAGATGTTCTAAGTAGCACTGAAGCTTTCTTT. Using reference TRBV14 and TRBJ1-1 for the parts outside the CDR3, the full variable domain is EAGVTQFPSHSVIEKGQTVTLRCDPISGHDNLYWYRRVMGKEIKFLLHFVKESKQDESGMPNNRFLAERTGGTYSTLKVQPAELEDSGVYFCASSQDVLSSTEAFFGQGTRLTVV.